What follows are 30 T cell receptor beta chains derived from one specimen sequenced in a study of T-cell reconstitution after alpha-beta-depleted transplantation in children. For TCRbeta, the library was prepared with unique molecular identifiers. TCRdb recomputed calls from the PCR reads with MiXCR, one row per CDR3 protein. The data show over 550,000 distinct CDR3 sequences, under 12% seen once. Material: PBMCs from the stem cell graft donor, obtained from the stem cell graft. The receptor source for this set is a human donor who donated a stem cell graft to a child with acute myeloid leukemia.

The table lists this clonotype with a few counts. The chain uses TRBV27 and TRBJ2-3, with 8 bases that match TRBD2. V shed 5 bases and J 2 bases; nucleotides not matched to a gene: 6. This CDR3 has 15 amino acids. Germline V gives CDR1 MNHEY, CDR2 SMNVEV (reference sequence). CDR3 protein: CASSLRTSLTDTQYF. The CDR3 bases are TGTGCCAGCAGTCTCCGGACTAGCCTCACAGATACGCAGTATTTT.

V gene TRBV9 combines with J gene TRBJ2-7, with D possibly matching TRBD2 (6 bases). The germline V gene encodes CDR1 SGDLS and CDR2 YYNGEE. Trimming shortened V by 3 bases and J by 5 bases, and 12 bases separated the two germline ends. The CDR3 runs 13 residues. The CDR3 nucleotides are TGTGCCAGCAGCGCTAGCGAGCCGGACGAGCAGTACTTC. Residues: CASSASEPDEQYF.

V usage is TRBV7-9 and J usage is TRBJ1-3; no firm D call. The V end lost 4 bases, the J end lost 6 bases, and 13 bases lay between the germline ends. The CDR3 extends over 14 amino acids. Per the germline V gene, CDR1 is SEHNR and CDR2 is FQNEAQ (reference sequence). CDR3 sequence reads: CASSSPILANTIYF. The DNA for the CDR3 is TGTGCCAGCAGCTCCCCTATCCTTGCAAACACCATATATTTT.

This clonotype came up a few times. The CDR3 is CAIKTGQETQYF. The CDR3 coding sequence is TGTGCCATCAAGACAGGGCAGGAGACCCAGTACTTC. The chain couples TRBV10-3 to TRBJ2-5, with TRBD1 identical over 7 bases. Germline-derived CDR1 and CDR2 are ENHRY and SYGVKD. J lost 5 bases, V lost 7 bases, and 4 bases had no gene match. The CDR3 totals 12 residues.

The chain couples TRBV20-1 to TRBJ2-1, with 9 positions matching TRBD2. Per the germline V gene, CDR1 is DFQATT and CDR2 is SNEGSKA (reference sequence). V lost 3 bases to trimming and J lost 9 bases; unmatched junction nucleotides: 9. The CDR3 consists of 14 residues. The CDR3 DNA sequence: TGCAGTGCTAGTGTATTAGCGGGAGTTGGTGAGCAGTTCTTC. This sequence encodes CSASVLAGVGEQFF.

This clonotype appeared a few times. The CDR3 protein is CAWHPSGLTTDTQYF. CDR3 sequence (DNA): TGTGCCTGGCATCCTAGCGGACTTACCACAGATACGCAGTATTTT. V gene TRBV30 combines with J gene TRBJ2-3, with 7 bases that match TRBD2. The CDR3 loop spans 15 amino acids. CDR1 and CDR2 from the germline V gene are GTSNPN and SVGIG (reference sequence). The ends lost 5 bases at V and 2 bases at J; junction bases unmatched: 10. The complete variable domain, with remaining parts taken from reference TRBV30 and TRBJ2-3, reads SQTIHQWPATLVQPVGSPLSLECTVEGTSNPNLYWYRQAAGRGLQLLFYSVGIGQISSEVPQNLSASRPQDRQFILSSKKLLLSDSGFYLCAWHPSGLTTDTQYFGPGTRLTVL.

This clonotype was seen a handful of times. This rearrangement joins TRBV28 to TRBJ1-1, with unresolved D. Trimming pared 1 base from V and 5 bases from J, leaving 8 bases between. This CDR3 is 13 amino acids long. The V gene's germline CDR1 is MDHEN and CDR2 SYDVKM. The CDR3 here is CASSLLTRTEAFF. The CDR3 coding sequence is TGTGCCAGCAGTTTATTGACGAGGACTGAAGCTTTCTTT.

This chain uses TRBV19 with TRBJ2-3; TRBD1 agrees at 10 bases. CDR1 and CDR2 (germline): LNHDA, SQIVND (reference sequence). V lost 6 bases to trimming and J lost 0 bases; unmatched junction nucleotides: 6. The length of the CDR3 is 16 residues. CDR3 DNA sequence: TGTGCCAGTAGCCCGGACAGGGGGTTTAGCACAGATACGCAGTATTTT. Its protein is CASSPDRGFSTDTQYF.

The chain employs TRBV20-1 and TRBJ1-1; TRBD1 is a possible D gene (6 bases). Per the germline V gene, CDR1 is DFQATT and CDR2 is SNEGSKA (reference sequence). V shed 5 bases and J shed 1 base, with 11 bases lying between them. There are 13 residues in the CDR3. The CDR3 DNA reads TGCAGTGCTCGGAAGGGGGAGAACACTGAAGCTTTCTTT. Encoded protein: CSARKGENTEAFF.

In this sample, this clonotype turned up a few times. The chain links TRBV12-3 or TRBV12-4 to TRBJ2-7; 11 nucleotides match TRBD2. The CDR3 runs to 18 residues. Losses at the gene ends were 4 bases for V and 1 base for J; bases not matched to a gene: 12. The CDR3 protein is CASSSPAKGLAVSYEQYF. As DNA, the CDR3 is TGTGCCAGCAGTTCACCCGCCAAGGGACTAGCGGTTTCCTACGAGCAGTACTTC.

Only a few counts were recorded for this clonotype. V usage is TRBV3-1 and J usage is TRBJ2-1; 7 positions match TRBD1. CDR1 LGHDT and CDR2 YNNKEL come from the germline V gene (reference sequence). V gave up 7 bases and J gave up 2 bases; unmatched junction bases: 17. CDR3 length: 18 residues. CDR3 sequence (DNA): TGTGCCAGCACCCTGGATATTAAGGGGGCATTAGCCTACAATGAGCAGTTCTTC. Residues: CASTLDIKGALAYNEQFF.

This clonotype was counted a few times. The rearrangement uses TRBV4-1 and TRBJ1-1, with TRBD1 matching 7 bases. The CDR3 runs 17 residues. J gave up 5 bases and V 0 bases, and 12 bases lay outside the gene matches. Germline assignment: CDR1 MGHRA and CDR2 YSYEKL. CDR3 sequence reads: CASSQDRTGFFITEAFF. The CDR3 DNA sequence: TGCGCCAGCAGCCAAGACCGGACAGGTTTTTTCATAACTGAAGCTTTCTTT.

The table lists this clonotype with a few counts. The CDR3 coding sequence is TGTGCCACCAGTCGGACGCAGTTTCCGGATGAGCAGTTCTTC. Protein product: CATSRTQFPDEQFF. This chain links TRBV24-1 with TRBJ2-1; D is unclear. Trimming left V 6 bases short and J 8 bases short, with 16 bases between. Germline V gene lookup returns CDR1 KGHDR and CDR2 SFDVKD. This CDR3 is 14 amino acids long.

In this sample, this clonotype turned up many times. The chain couples TRBV28 to TRBJ1-6, with a possible D match to TRBD1 (6 bases). The CDR3 sequence is 13 residues long. Germline CDR1 MDHEN, CDR2 SYDVKM. Trimming shortened V by 5 bases and J by 9 bases, and 11 bases separated the two germline ends. CDR3 residues: CASSGGQGSPLHF. The DNA for the CDR3 is TGTGCCAGCAGTGGGGGGCAGGGTTCACCCCTCCACTTT. Variable domain in full (rest from reference TRBV28 and TRBJ1-6): DVKVTQSSRYLVKRTGEKVFLECVQDMDHENMFWYRQDPGLGLRLIYFSYDVKMKEKGDIPEGYSVSREKKERFSLILESASTNQTSMYLCASSGGQGSPLHFGNGTRLTVT.

CDR3 coding DNA: TGCAGCGTTGGAAAACAGGGGACCGCGGGGGCCAACGTCCTGACTTTC. It is translated as CSVGKQGTAGANVLTF. This chain joins TRBV29-1 and TRBJ2-6, with TRBD1 identical over 7 bases. The CDR3 length is 16 residues. CDR1 and CDR2 from the germline V gene are SQVTM and ANQGSEA. Trimming at V came to 4 bases and at J to 4 bases, leaving 10 bases not matched to a gene.

In this sample, this clonotype turned up a few times. V is TRBV10-3 and J is TRBJ2-5; TRBD1 aligns across 9 bases. Germline V gives CDR1 ENHRY, CDR2 SYGVKD. With V trimmed by 6 bases and J by 5 bases, 10 bases remained unmatched. The CDR3 covers 15 residues. This CDR3 reads CAIRKDRGAVETQYF. The DNA for the CDR3 is TGTGCCATCAGGAAAGACAGGGGGGCCGTGGAGACCCAGTACTTC.

On this clonotype: A much larger clone is a single base away; this may be a read error. It is likely a read error, because the conserved phenylalanine at the end of the CDR3 is missing. The chain joins TRBV10-3 to TRBJ1-4, with a possible D match to TRBD1 (5 bases). The germline V and J ends were trimmed by 1 base and 5 bases, with 5 bases remaining between them. Germline lookup yields CDR1 ENHRY and CDR2 SYGVKD. The CDR3 totals 13 residues. The CDR3 sequence: CAISEYRNEKLFI. As DNA, the CDR3 is TGTGCCATCAGTGAGTACAGGAATGAAAAACTGTTTATT.

This chain connects TRBV6-5 to TRBJ1-5, with D possibly TRBD1 on 5 matching bases. V lost 2 bases and J 1 base, leaving 15 bases between the germline ends. The germline V gene encodes CDR1 MNHEY and CDR2 SVGAGI. The CDR3 contains 17 residues. The CDR3 DNA is TGTGCCAGCAGTTACGGGGGAGGGTTAGGAAGCAATCAGCCCCAGCATTTT. Translation gives CASSYGGGLGSNQPQHF.

This clonotype was detected ten times or more. This rearrangement joins TRBV7-3 to TRBJ2-1, with 7 bases fitting TRBD2. Germline lookup yields CDR1 SGHTA and CDR2 FQGTGA. CDR3 length: 16 residues. J gave up 0 bases and V 5 bases, and 7 bases lay outside the gene matches. CDR3 nucleotides: TGTGCCAGCAGCCGTAGCGGGTCGAGCTCCTACAATGAGCAGTTCTTC. Protein: CASSRSGSSSYNEQFF.

This sequence joins TRBV20-1 and TRBJ2-4; 10 bases align to TRBD1. This CDR3 spans 14 amino acids. The V segment lost 6 bases and the J segment 1 base; nucleotides outside the gene matches: 3. Germline V CDR1 and CDR2: DFQATT, SNEGSKA (reference sequence). CDR3: CSAGDRGAKNIQYF. The CDR3 region has the DNA TGCAGTGCCGGGGACAGGGGTGCCAAAAACATTCAGTACTTC.

The chain uses TRBV25-1 and TRBJ2-3; 9 bases match TRBD2. The CDR3 covers 14 residues. Unmatched junction bases numbered 3, after V lost 4 bases and J lost 4 bases. Germline V CDR1 and CDR2: MGHDK, SYGVNS. DNA of the CDR3: TGTGCCAGCAGTGTGGCGGGAGGGTCAGATACGCAGTATTTT. This translates into CASSVAGGSDTQYF.

This clonotype was picked up many times. J is TRBJ2-7 and V is TRBV3-1, with 8 positions matching TRBD1. This CDR3 has 18 amino acids. The germline CDR1 and CDR2 sequences are LGHDT and YNNKEL (reference sequence). V lost 5 bases to trimming and J lost 0 bases; unmatched junction nucleotides: 15. The CDR3 region is CASSSPGQAQMSSYEQYF. CDR3 bases: TGTGCCAGCAGCTCACCGGGACAGGCTCAAATGAGCTCCTACGAGCAGTACTTC.

In this sample, this clonotype turned up a few times. The J gene is TRBJ2-7, the V gene TRBV9; 14 nucleotides line up with TRBD2. This CDR3 spans 16 amino acids. J gave up 7 bases and V 3 bases, and 9 bases lay outside the gene matches. Germline loops: CDR1 SGDLS, CDR2 YYNGEE. Written as DNA, the CDR3 is TGTGCCAGCAGCGAGCCCGGGACTAGCGGGAGAGATGAGCAGTACTTC. Protein: CASSEPGTSGRDEQYF.

This clonotype was recorded at least ten times. The gene calls are TRBV5-1 and TRBJ2-1; 8 bases match TRBD2. This CDR3 comprises 15 residues. CDR1 is SGHRS, CDR2 YFSETQ, per germline. J lost 6 bases, V lost 2 bases, and 7 bases had no gene match. The CDR3 sequence: CASSFSGTSLNEQFF. The CDR3 DNA is TGCGCCAGCAGCTTCTCCGGGACTAGTCTCAATGAGCAGTTCTTC.

This clonotype was counted between two and nine times. This sequence joins TRBV6-5 and TRBJ1-5, with D possibly matching TRBD1 (6 bases). V lost 1 base and J 1 base, leaving 14 bases between the germline ends. CDR1 is MNHEY, CDR2 SVGAGI, per germline. This CDR3 has 17 amino acids. CDR3 region: CASSYFGGRASNQPQHF. The DNA of the CDR3 is TGTGCCAGCAGTTACTTCGGGGGCAGGGCGAGCAATCAGCCCCAGCATTTT.

This clonotype occurred many times. The V call is TRBV2, the J call TRBJ2-5; D might be TRBD1 (6 bases). CDR1 and CDR2 from the germline V gene are SNHLY and FYNNEI. The CDR3 is made up of 14 amino acids. Trimming removed 8 bases at V and 4 bases at J, with 17 bases between. Here the CDR3 DNA reads TGTGCCAGCGGCCCGCACTTAGGGGGAGAGACCCAGTACTTC. Amino acid sequence: CASGPHLGGETQYF.

The chain recombines TRBV20-1 with TRBJ2-1, with 11 bases fitting TRBD2. The germline gives CDR1 DFQATT, CDR2 SNEGSKA (reference sequence). The CDR3 consists of 18 residues. V lost 2 bases, J lost 1 base, and 10 bases stayed unmatched. The DNA for the CDR3 is TGCAGTGCTAGAAGTCCGGGACTAGCGGTACTATCCTACAATGAGCAGTTCTTC. It codes for CSARSPGLAVLSYNEQFF.

The rearrangement links TRBV9 to TRBJ2-5; 8 bases match TRBD2. Germline V gives CDR1 SGDLS, CDR2 YYNGEE. This CDR3 region has 15 residues. V shed 4 bases, J shed 3 bases, and the junction held 8 bases outside the gene matches. CDR3 bases: TGTGCCAGCAGCCCAGCCACTAGCGGCAAAGAGACCCAGTACTTC. Translated, it gives CASSPATSGKETQYF.

Only a few counts were recorded for this clonotype. The chain combines TRBV7-2 with TRBJ2-3; TRBD2 aligns across 10 bases. This CDR3 region has 15 residues. With V trimmed by 4 bases and J by 8 bases, 9 bases remained unmatched. Per the germline V gene, CDR1 is SGHTA and CDR2 is FQGNSA. The CDR3 loop is CASSWSGTSEGTQYF. DNA for the CDR3: TGTGCCAGCAGCTGGTCCGGGACTAGCGAGGGTACGCAGTATTTT.

This chain connects TRBV14 to TRBJ2-1; the D is unclear. V shed 4 bases and J shed 8 bases, with 12 bases lying between them. This CDR3 contains 13 residues. Germline loops: CDR1 SGHDN, CDR2 FVKESK. The CDR3, as DNA: TGTGCCAGCAGCCCATCAGGCTGGTATGAGCAGTTCTTC. It translates to CASSPSGWYEQFF.